A single sample gave rise to the 17 T cell receptor beta chains below, sequenced in a study of molecular identifiers for immune sequencing clone quantification. TCRdb fed the PCR reads into MiXCR, producing one record per CDR3 protein. Of hundreds of thousands of distinct CDR3 sequences listed, 20% to 25% are singletons. The sequenced sample consisted of naive CD8+ T cells from blood, with Jurkat cell RNA spiked in. Stated subset: FACS-sorted CD8+CD4-CCR7+CD45RA+ naive T cells. The source is a human donor in good health. Some libraries in this study had Jurkat cell RNA spiked in.

This clonotype was recorded at least ten times. The chain employs TRBV9 and TRBJ2-3; D is undetermined. The germline gives CDR1 SGDLS, CDR2 YYNGEE. The CDR3 has 14 residues. Trimming shortened V by 3 bases and J by 0 bases, and 8 bases separated the two germline ends. DNA of the CDR3: TGTGCCAGCAGCGCAAGTGGCAGCACAGATACGCAGTATTTT. Residues: CASSASGSTDTQYF.

This clonotype has a count of ten or more. The V gene is TRBV28, the J gene TRBJ2-3, with 12 bases that match TRBD1. V lost 3 bases to trimming and J lost 4 bases; unmatched junction nucleotides: 8. From germline, CDR1 is MDHEN and CDR2 SYDVKM. CDR3 length: 17 amino acids. In DNA, the CDR3 is TGTGCCAGCAGTTTTGTTCCGGGACAGGGGGCACCAGATACGCAGTATTTT. This gives the protein CASSFVPGQGAPDTQYF.

Regarding this clonotype: A read error is possible here, since a much larger clone lies one base away. The chain couples TRBV12-3 or TRBV12-4 to TRBJ1-1; D not certain. This CDR3 is 15 amino acids long. In DNA, the CDR3 is TGTGCCAGCAGTTTAGAGAGACCGCAGAACACTGAAGCTTACTTT. This gives the protein CASSLERPQNTEAYF.

This clonotype was counted at least ten times. This CDR3 is CASSWGYNSPLHF. Here the CDR3 DNA reads TGTGCCAGCAGTTGGGGCTATAATTCACCCCTCCACTTT. V is TRBV27 and J is TRBJ1-6; no clear D gene. There are 13 residues in the CDR3. The V and J ends lost 4 bases and 3 bases respectively, with 4 bases between them. Germline assignment: CDR1 MNHEY and CDR2 SMNVEV (reference sequence).

The V gene is TRBV6-2 or TRBV6-3, the J gene TRBJ2-2; D uncertain. Trimming took off 5 bases at V and 8 bases at J, with 9 bases between the two ends. Germline-derived CDR1 and CDR2 are MNHEY and SVGEGT. This CDR3 has 12 residues. This CDR3 is CASSHPWGELFF. The CDR3, as DNA: TGTGCCAGCAGTCACCCCTGGGGGGAGCTGTTTTTT.

This clonotype was recorded at least ten times. The V gene is TRBV29-1, the J gene TRBJ1-1; 7 nucleotides line up with TRBD1. The CDR3 length is 13 residues. J gave up 0 bases and V 5 bases, and 3 bases lay outside the gene matches. Germline assignment: CDR1 SQVTM and CDR2 ANQGSEA. The CDR3 DNA is TGCAGCGTTATGACAGGGCTGAACACTGAAGCTTTCTTT. Amino acids: CSVMTGLNTEAFF.

In this sample, this clonotype turned up many times. DNA of the CDR3: TGTGCCAGCAGCATGGGGACAGGGTTTGCCGGGGAGCTGTTTTTT. As protein: CASSMGTGFAGELFF. This chain links TRBV9 with TRBJ2-2, with TRBD1 identical over 9 bases. Germline CDR1 reads SGDLS; CDR2 reads YYNGEE. The junction had 7 bases not matched to a gene; V was cut back by 4 bases and J by 6 bases. The CDR3 totals 15 residues.

This clonotype was seen at least ten times. This rearrangement joins TRBV7-6 to TRBJ2-7; TRBD1 might be the D (6 bases). Germline V gives CDR1 SGHVS, CDR2 FNYEAQ. V dropped 1 base and J dropped 4 bases, with 8 bases sitting between them. The CDR3 consists of 13 residues. Here the CDR3 reads CASSLGTEYEQYF. The CDR3 DNA reads TGTGCCAGCAGCTTAGGGACAGAGTACGAGCAGTACTTC.

This clonotype appeared a few times. V is TRBV12-3 or TRBV12-4 and J is TRBJ2-2; 7 nucleotides agree with TRBD1. The V gene end was trimmed by 5 bases and the J gene end by 9 bases; junction bases not matched to a gene: 12. CDR3 length: 15 residues. CDR3 sequence reads: CASSGEQGHNRELFF. In DNA form, the CDR3 reads TGTGCCAGCAGTGGTGAACAGGGGCACAACCGGGAGCTGTTTTTT.

The sample holds a few counts of this clonotype. This chain joins TRBV4-1 and TRBJ2-7; a possible D gene is TRBD1 (6 bases). There are 14 residues in the CDR3. V was clipped by 0 bases and J by 5 bases, with 11 bases between them. The germline V gene encodes CDR1 MGHRA and CDR2 YSYEKL. The CDR3 loop reads CASSQEGRGNEQYF. For the CDR3, the DNA is TGCGCCAGCAGCCAAGAAGGCAGGGGAAACGAGCAGTACTTC.

The rearrangement uses TRBV20-1 and TRBJ2-1, with TRBD2 matching 8 bases. Germline assignment: CDR1 DFQATT and CDR2 SNEGSKA (reference sequence). The CDR3 is made up of 17 amino acids. The trim removed 0 bases at V and 2 bases at J, leaving 9 bases unmatched. The CDR3 protein is CSARDGRGGRPYNEQFF. The CDR3 DNA sequence: TGCAGTGCTAGAGATGGCCGGGGGGGCCGGCCCTACAATGAGCAGTTCTTC.

This clonotype was seen many times. This sequence joins TRBV7-6 and TRBJ2-5, with TRBD2 identical over 8 bases. Trimming took 5 bases from V and 2 from J; bases not matched to a gene: 16. Germline values: CDR1 SGHVS, CDR2 FNYEAQ. CDR3 length: 18 residues. The CDR3 DNA reads TGTGCCAGCAGCCCCCGCTTTTTGAGCGGGGGACCGCAAGAGACCCAGTACTTC. Amino acid sequence: CASSPRFLSGGPQETQYF. The whole variable domain, remainder taken from reference TRBV7-6 and TRBJ2-5, is GAGVSQSPRYKVTKRGQDVALRCDPISGHVSLYWYRQALGQGPEFLTYFNYEAQQDKSGLPNDRFSAERPEGSISTLTIQRTEQRDSAMYRCASSPRFLSGGPQETQYFGPGTRLLVL.

This clonotype came up many times. This chain connects TRBV7-9 to TRBJ1-2, with D perhaps matching TRBD1 (5 bases). Germline V CDR1 and CDR2: SEHNR, FQNEAQ (reference sequence). Deletions cut 10 bases from V and 0 bases from J, with 9 bases between. The CDR3 is 12 residues long. CDR3 nucleotide sequence: TGTGCCACAAAGACAGCTAACTATGGCTACACCTTC. Its protein product is CATKTANYGYTF.

Comments on this clonotype: With a much larger clone just one base away, this may be a read error. V usage is TRBV2 and J usage is TRBJ1-1, with D unclear. Germline V gene data show CDR1 as SNHLY and CDR2 as FYNNEI. This CDR3 has 15 amino acids. The CDR3, as DNA: TGTGCCAGCAGATGGTTTAGTGGGAGGAACACTGCAGCTTTCTTT. Translated: CASRWFSGRNTAAFF.

A note on this clonotype: A much larger clone differs by one base, so this may be a read error. This chain uses TRBV2 with TRBJ2-5; D is perhaps TRBD1 or TRBD2 (5 bases each). The germline CDR1 and CDR2 sequences are SNHLY and FYNNEI. The CDR3 spans 14 residues. This CDR3 is CASMGVSNQETQCF. The CDR3, as DNA: TGTGCCAGCATGGGGGTCAGTAACCAAGAGACCCAGTGCTTC.

The V and J genes are TRBV3-1 and TRBJ2-7; D is ambiguous. Trimming took 4 bases from V and 12 from J, leaving 22 bases between them. CDR1 is LGHDT and CDR2 is YNNKEL in the germline V gene (reference sequence). The CDR3 length is 14 residues. This CDR3 reads CASSPTGSPEFSYF. The CDR3, as DNA: TGTGCCAGCAGCCCAACCGGATCCCCAGAGTTTTCGTACTTC.

About this clonotype itself: Since a much larger clone is just one base distant, this may be a read error. The rearrangement links TRBV6-5 to TRBJ1-1; D is unresolved. The CDR3 contains 12 residues. Trimming took 8 bases from V and 12 from J, leaving 19 bases between them. Germline lookup yields CDR1 MNHEY and CDR2 SVGAGI. The CDR3 nucleotides are TGTGCCAGCGGCGACTCTATTGGTCAAACTTTCTTT. As protein: CASGDSIGQTFF.